Sequencing of this T cell receptor beta chain was carried out in a study of cytomegalovirus exposure and HLA in healthy donors. Looking at the study overall: About 84% of roughly 430 genotyped donors fell in the Caucasian-associated ancestry cluster. Findings and caveats of the study: The analysis excluded some indistinguishable V segments, including TRBV6-2 and TRBV6-3.

To note about this clone: The antigen is not known.

The CDR3 contains 15 residues. The V end lost 2 bases, the J end lost 6 bases, and 14 bases lay between the germline ends. Germline values: CDR1 LGHNA, CDR2 YSLEER. PCR primers comprised 60 Vbeta and 13 Jbeta primers. Repertoires were generated with immunoSEQ multiplex PCR, while TCRdb's copy carries only in-frame clones and drops some. The profile shows over 200,000 clones, approximately 82% of them singletons. The sequenced sample was PBMCs. This receptor was identified in a middle-aged woman in good health and CMV-seronegative. The chain uses TRBV4-3 and TRBJ2-1; D may be TRBD1 (5 bases). In nucleotides, the CDR3 is TGCGCCAGCAGCCAACAGGGTACCGTGGGCAATGAGCAGTTCTTC. Translation gives CASSQQGTVGNEQFF.